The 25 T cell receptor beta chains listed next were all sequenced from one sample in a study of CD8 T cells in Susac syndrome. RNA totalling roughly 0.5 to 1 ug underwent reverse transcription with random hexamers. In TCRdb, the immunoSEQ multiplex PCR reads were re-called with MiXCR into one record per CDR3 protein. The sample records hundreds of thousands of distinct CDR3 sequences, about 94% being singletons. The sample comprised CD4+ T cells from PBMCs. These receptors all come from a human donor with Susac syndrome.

The CDR3 DNA is TGCGCCAGCAGCTTACAGGAACCTAATGAAAAACTGTTTTTT. Its protein is CASSLQEPNEKLFF. The chain has TRBV5-1 and TRBJ1-4; possibly TRBD1 for D (5 bases). Germline V CDR1 and CDR2: SGHRS, YFSETQ. The CDR3 has 14 residues. Trimming took 2 bases from V and 3 from J, leaving 8 bases between them.

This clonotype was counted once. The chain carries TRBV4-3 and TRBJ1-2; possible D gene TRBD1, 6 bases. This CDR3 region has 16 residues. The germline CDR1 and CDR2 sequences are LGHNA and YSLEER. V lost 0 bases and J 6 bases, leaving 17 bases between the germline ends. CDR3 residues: CASSQDPLIRQDGYTF. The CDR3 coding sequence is TGCGCCAGCAGCCAAGATCCCCTCATACGACAGGATGGCTACACCTTC.

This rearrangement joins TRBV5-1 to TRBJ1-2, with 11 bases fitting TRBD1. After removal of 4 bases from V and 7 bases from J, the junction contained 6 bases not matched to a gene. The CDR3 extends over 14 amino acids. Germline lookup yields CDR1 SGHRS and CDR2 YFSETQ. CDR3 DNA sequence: TGCGCCAGCAGCGTAGGACAGGGGGCTAGTGGCTACACCTTC. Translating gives CASSVGQGASGYTF. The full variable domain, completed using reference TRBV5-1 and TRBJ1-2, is KAGVTQTPRYLIKTRGQQVTLSCSPISGHRSVSWYQQTPGQGLQFLFEYFSETQRNKGNFPGRFSGRQFSNSRSEMNVSTLELGDSALYLCASSVGQGASGYTFGSGTRLTVV.

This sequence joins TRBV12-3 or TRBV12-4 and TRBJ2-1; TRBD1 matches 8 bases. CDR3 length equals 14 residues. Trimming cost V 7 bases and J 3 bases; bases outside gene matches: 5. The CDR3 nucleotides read TGTGCCAGCAACCCCACAGGGGGCTACAATGAGCAGTTCTTC. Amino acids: CASNPTGGYNEQFF.

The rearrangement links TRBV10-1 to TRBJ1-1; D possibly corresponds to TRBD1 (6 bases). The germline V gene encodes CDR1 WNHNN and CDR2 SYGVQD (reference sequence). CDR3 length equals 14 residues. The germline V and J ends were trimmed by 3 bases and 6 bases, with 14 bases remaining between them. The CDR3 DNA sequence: TGCGCCAGCAGTGATCGGGGGGGGGCGGCTGAAGCTTTCTTT. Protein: CASSDRGGAAEAFF.

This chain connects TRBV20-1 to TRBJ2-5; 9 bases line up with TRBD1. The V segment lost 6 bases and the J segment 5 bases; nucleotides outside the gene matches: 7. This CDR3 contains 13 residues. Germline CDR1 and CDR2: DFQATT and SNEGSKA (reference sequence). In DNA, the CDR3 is TGCAGTGCGAGGGACAGGGTAAGGGAGACCCAGTACTTC. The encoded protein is CSARDRVRETQYF.

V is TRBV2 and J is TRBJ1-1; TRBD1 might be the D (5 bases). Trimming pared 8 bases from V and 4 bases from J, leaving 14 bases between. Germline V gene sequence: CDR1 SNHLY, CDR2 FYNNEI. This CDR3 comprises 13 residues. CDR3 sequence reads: CASFKAGLTEAFF. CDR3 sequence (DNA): TGTGCCAGCTTTAAGGCAGGGCTCACTGAAGCTTTCTTT.

The CDR3 region has the DNA TGTGCCAGCAGTTGGGACACAAGCAATCAGCCCCAGCATTTT. Residues: CASSWDTSNQPQHF. The J gene is TRBJ1-5, the V gene TRBV12-3 or TRBV12-4, with D possibly matching TRBD1 (6 bases). Trimming removed 4 bases at V and 1 base at J, with 8 bases between. The CDR3 covers 14 residues.

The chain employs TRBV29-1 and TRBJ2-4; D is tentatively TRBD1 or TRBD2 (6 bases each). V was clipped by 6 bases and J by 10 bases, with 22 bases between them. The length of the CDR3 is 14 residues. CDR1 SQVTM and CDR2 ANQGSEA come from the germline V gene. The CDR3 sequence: CSVNPTGSGGIQYF. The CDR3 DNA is TGCAGCGTGAACCCGACAGGTTCTGGGGGGATTCAGTACTTC. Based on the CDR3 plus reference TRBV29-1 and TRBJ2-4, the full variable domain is SAVISQKPSRDICQRGTSLTIQCQVDSQVTMMFWYRQQPGQSLTLIATANQGSEATYESGFVIDKFPISRPNLTFSTLTVSNMSPEDSSIYLCSVNPTGSGGIQYFGAGTRLSVL.

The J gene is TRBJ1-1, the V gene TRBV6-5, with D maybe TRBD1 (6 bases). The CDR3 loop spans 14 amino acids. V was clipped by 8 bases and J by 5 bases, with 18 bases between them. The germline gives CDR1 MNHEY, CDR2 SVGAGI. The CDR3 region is CASEPTRGQTEAFF. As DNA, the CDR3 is TGTGCCAGCGAACCCACTAGAGGACAGACTGAAGCTTTCTTT.

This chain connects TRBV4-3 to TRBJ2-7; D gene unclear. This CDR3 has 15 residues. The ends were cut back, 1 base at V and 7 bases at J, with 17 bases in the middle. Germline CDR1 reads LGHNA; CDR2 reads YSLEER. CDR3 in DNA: TGCGCCAGCAGCCAAGGTCACCCATCAGGCAGAGAGCAGTACTTC. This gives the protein CASSQGHPSGREQYF.

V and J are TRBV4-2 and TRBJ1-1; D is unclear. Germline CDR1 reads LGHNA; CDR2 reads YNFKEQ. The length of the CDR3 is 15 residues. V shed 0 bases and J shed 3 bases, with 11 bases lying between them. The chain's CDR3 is CASSQEGGGDTEAFF. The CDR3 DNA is TGTGCCAGCAGCCAAGAGGGAGGTGGTGACACTGAAGCTTTCTTT.

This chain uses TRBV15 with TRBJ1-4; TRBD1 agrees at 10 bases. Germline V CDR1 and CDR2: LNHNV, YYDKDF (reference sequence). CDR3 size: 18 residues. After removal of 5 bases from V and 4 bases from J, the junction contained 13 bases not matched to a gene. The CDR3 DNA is TGTGCCACCAGCCCCCAATGGACAGGGGGAATCCATAATGAAAAACTGTTTTTT. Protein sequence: CATSPQWTGGIHNEKLFF.

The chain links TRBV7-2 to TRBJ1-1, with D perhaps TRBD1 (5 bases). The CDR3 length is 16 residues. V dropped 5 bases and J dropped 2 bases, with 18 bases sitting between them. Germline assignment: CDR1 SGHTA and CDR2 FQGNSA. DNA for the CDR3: TGTGCCAGCAGCCCGAGGGGCGGAACTGTTAACACTGAAGCTTTCTTT. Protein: CASSPRGGTVNTEAFF. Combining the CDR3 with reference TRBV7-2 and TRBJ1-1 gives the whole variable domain GAGVSQSPSNKVTEKGKDVELRCDPISGHTALYWYRQSLGQGLEFLIYFQGNSAPDKSGLPSDRFSAERTGGSVSTLTIQRTQQEDSAVYLCASSPRGGTVNTEAFFGQGTRLTVV.

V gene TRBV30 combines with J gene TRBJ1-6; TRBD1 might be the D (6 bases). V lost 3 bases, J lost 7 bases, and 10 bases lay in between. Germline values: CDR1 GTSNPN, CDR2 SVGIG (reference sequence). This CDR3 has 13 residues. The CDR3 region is CAWRHRENSPLHF. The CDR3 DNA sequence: TGTGCCTGGAGGCACAGGGAGAATTCACCCCTCCACTTT.

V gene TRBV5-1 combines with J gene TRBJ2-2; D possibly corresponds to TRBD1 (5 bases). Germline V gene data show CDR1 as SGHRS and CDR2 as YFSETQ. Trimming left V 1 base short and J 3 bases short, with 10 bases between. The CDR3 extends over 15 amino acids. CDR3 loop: CASSLSQGYTGELFF. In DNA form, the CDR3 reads TGCGCCAGCAGCTTGTCCCAGGGCTACACCGGGGAGCTGTTTTTT.

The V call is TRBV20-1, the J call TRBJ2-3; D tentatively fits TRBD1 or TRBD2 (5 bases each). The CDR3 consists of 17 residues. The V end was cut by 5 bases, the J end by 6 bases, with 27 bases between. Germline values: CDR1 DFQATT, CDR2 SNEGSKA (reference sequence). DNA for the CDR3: TGCAGTGCTTCCCTGGGGCCGCGAATAGCGCACCCCGATACGCAGTATTTT. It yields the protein CSASLGPRIAHPDTQYF.

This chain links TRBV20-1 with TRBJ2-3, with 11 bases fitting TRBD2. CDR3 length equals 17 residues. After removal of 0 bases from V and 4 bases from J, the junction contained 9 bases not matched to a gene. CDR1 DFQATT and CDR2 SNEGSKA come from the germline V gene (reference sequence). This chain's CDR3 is CSARDTGLAGGSDTQYF. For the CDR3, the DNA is TGCAGTGCTAGAGATACGGGGCTAGCGGGGGGTTCAGATACGCAGTATTTT.

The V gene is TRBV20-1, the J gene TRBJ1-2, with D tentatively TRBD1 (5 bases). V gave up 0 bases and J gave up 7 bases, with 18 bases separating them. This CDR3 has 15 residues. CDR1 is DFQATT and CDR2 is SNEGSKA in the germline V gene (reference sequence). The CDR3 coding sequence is TGCAGTGCTAGAGATAGGAGCAGGGACGCATTTGGCTACACCTTC. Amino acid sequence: CSARDRSRDAFGYTF.

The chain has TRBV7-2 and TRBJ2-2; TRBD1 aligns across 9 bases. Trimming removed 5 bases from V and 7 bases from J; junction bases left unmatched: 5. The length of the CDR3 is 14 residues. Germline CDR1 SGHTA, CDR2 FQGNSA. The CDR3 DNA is TGTGCCAGCAGCCACAGGGGGCTCGGCGGGGAGCTGTTTTTT. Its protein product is CASSHRGLGGELFF.

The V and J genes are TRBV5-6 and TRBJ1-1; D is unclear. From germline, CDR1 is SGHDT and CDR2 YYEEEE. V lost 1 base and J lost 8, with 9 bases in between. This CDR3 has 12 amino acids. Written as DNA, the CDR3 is TGTGCCAGCAGCTTGAACGCCTTGGAAGCTTTCTTT. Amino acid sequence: CASSLNALEAFF.

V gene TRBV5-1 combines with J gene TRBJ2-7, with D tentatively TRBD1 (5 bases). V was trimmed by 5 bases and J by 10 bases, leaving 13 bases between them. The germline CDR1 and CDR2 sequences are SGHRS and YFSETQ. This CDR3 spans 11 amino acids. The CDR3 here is CASSSTGRQYF. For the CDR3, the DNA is TGCGCCAGCAGTTCTACAGGTCGTCAGTACTTC.

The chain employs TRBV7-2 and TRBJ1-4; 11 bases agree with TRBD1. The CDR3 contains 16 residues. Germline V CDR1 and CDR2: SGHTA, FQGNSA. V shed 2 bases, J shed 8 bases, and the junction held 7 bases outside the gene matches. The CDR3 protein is CASSLRTGGEGEKLFF. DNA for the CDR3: TGTGCCAGCAGCTTAAGGACAGGGGGCGAAGGAGAAAAACTGTTTTTT.

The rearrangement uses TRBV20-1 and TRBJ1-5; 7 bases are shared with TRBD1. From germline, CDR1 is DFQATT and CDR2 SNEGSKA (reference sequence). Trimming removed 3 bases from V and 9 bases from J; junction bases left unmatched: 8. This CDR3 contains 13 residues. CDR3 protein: CSARPFDRVPQHF. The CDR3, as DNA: TGCAGTGCTAGGCCTTTCGACAGGGTGCCCCAGCATTTT.

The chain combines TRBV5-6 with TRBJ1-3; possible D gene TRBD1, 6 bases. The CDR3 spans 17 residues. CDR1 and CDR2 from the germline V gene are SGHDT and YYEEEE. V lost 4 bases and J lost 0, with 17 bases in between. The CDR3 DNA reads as TGTGCCAGCAGCCCCGGGGGGGCCGCCATCTCTGGAAACACCATATATTTT. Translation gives CASSPGGAAISGNTIYF.